Below are 23 T cell receptor beta chains sequenced from a single sample in a study of blood T cell repertoires in COVID-19. The table came from immunoSEQ multiplex PCR; TCRdb's copy has only in-frame clones and leaves some out. The table has around 290,000 clones, over 75% seen once. Sequenced: PBMCs or T cells enriched from blood (not recorded which). These receptors originate from a woman aged 30 to 39 who had recovered from COVID-19.

The V gene is TRBV11-2, the J gene TRBJ2-6, with D tentatively TRBD1 (7 bases). This CDR3 contains 18 residues. V gave up 5 bases and J gave up 0 bases, with 17 bases separating them. Germline CDR1 reads SGHAT; CDR2 reads FQNNGV. The CDR3: CASSPGGQPSSGANVLTF. CDR3 nucleotide sequence: TGTGCCAGCAGCCCCGGGGGACAGCCCAGCTCTGGGGCCAACGTCCTGACTTTC.

In regard to this clone: This same CDR3 is encoded by further DNA sequences in the sample. This chain connects TRBV28 to TRBJ1-2; D call uncertain. Germline V gene data show CDR1 as MDHEN and CDR2 as SYDVKM. This CDR3 is 12 amino acids long. The V and J ends lost 1 base and 4 bases respectively, with 4 bases between them. CDR3 nucleotide sequence: TGTGCCAGCAGTTTATCTCTCTATGGCTACACCTTC. The encoded protein is CASSLSLYGYTF.

The chain recombines TRBV27 with TRBJ1-2; possible D gene TRBD1, 6 bases. The V end was cut by 5 bases, the J end by 6 bases, with 22 bases between. The CDR3 is 16 amino acids. Germline CDR1 and CDR2: MNHEY and SMNVEV (reference sequence). CDR3 coding DNA: TGTGCCAGCAGTCCTAACCAACAGGGTAGTAGGCATGGCTACACCTTC. The encoded protein is CASSPNQQGSRHGYTF.

This chain joins TRBV27 and TRBJ2-6; D perhaps matches TRBD2 (5 bases). The V gene lost 8 bases and the J gene lost 0 bases, with 14 bases spanning the gap. Germline V gene data show CDR1 as MNHEY and CDR2 as SMNVEV (reference sequence). CDR3 length: 16 amino acids. Here the CDR3 reads CASGGYFTSGANVLTF. In nucleotides, the CDR3 is TGTGCCAGCGGAGGATACTTTACCTCTGGGGCCAACGTCCTGACTTTC.

Turning to this clone: This CDR3 is also generated by other DNA sequences in the sample. This chain joins TRBV18 and TRBJ1-2, with TRBD1 matching over 11 bases. With 1 base clipped from V and 6 bases from J, the junction kept 1 base outside the gene matches. CDR1 is KGHSH, CDR2 LQKENI, per germline. The CDR3 is 14 residues long. The CDR3 DNA sequence: TGTGCCAGCTCACCACGGACAGGGGGCGATGGCTACACCTTC. This sequence encodes CASSPRTGGDGYTF.

This chain links TRBV2 with TRBJ1-4; TRBD1 might be the D (6 bases). The CDR3 extends over 15 amino acids. Germline lookup yields CDR1 SNHLY and CDR2 FYNNEI. V was clipped by 5 bases and J by 4 bases, with 14 bases between them. CDR3 nucleotide sequence: TGTGCCAGCAGTCAAGAACAGGGCCTTAATGAAAAACTGTTTTTT. It yields the protein CASSQEQGLNEKLFF.

The DNA for the CDR3 is TGCGCCAGCAGCCATAGGACTAGCGACGTCTACGAGCAGTACTTC. This codes for CASSHRTSDVYEQYF. V is TRBV4-1 and J is TRBJ2-7, with 9 bases aligning to TRBD2. V shed 3 bases and J 3 bases; nucleotides not matched to a gene: 6. The length of the CDR3 is 15 residues. Germline values: CDR1 MGHRA, CDR2 YSYEKL.

The chain joins TRBV6-2 or TRBV6-3 to TRBJ1-6, with 7 nucleotides matching TRBD1. Per germline, CDR1 MNHEY and CDR2 SVGEGT. CDR3 length equals 15 residues. The V and J ends lost 2 bases and 6 bases, in that order; junction bases with no gene match: 4. CDR3 nucleotide sequence: TGTGCCAGCAGTTACCAGGGGGGTTCTAATTCACCCCTCCACTTT. Translating gives CASSYQGGSNSPLHF.

The chain couples TRBV2 to TRBJ2-5, with TRBD2 identical over 11 bases. CDR1 is SNHLY and CDR2 is FYNNEI in the germline V gene. This CDR3 is built from 15 residues. V lost 5 bases to trimming and J lost 5 bases; unmatched junction nucleotides: 7. The chain's CDR3 is CASSYRLAGSETQYF. CDR3 DNA sequence: TGTGCCAGCAGTTACCGACTAGCGGGGTCGGAGACCCAGTACTTC.

The chain carries TRBV5-1 and TRBJ2-3; 13 bases agree with TRBD2. V lost 2 bases, J lost 2 bases, and 2 bases stayed unmatched. The germline V gene encodes CDR1 SGHRS and CDR2 YFSETQ. The CDR3 runs to 16 residues. CDR3 in amino acids: CASSFTSGGVTDTQYF. The CDR3 DNA reads as TGCGCCAGCAGCTTCACTAGCGGGGGGGTCACAGATACGCAGTATTTT.

J is TRBJ1-2 and V is TRBV3-1 (or the pseudogene TRBV3-2); TRBD1 matches at 8 bases. This CDR3 spans 14 amino acids. The germline CDR1 and CDR2 sequences are LGHDT and YNNKEL (reference sequence). V shed 3 bases and J 5 bases; nucleotides not matched to a gene: 5. This CDR3 reads CASSHWTGSYGYTF. Here the CDR3 DNA reads TGTGCCAGCAGCCACTGGACAGGGAGTTATGGCTACACCTTC.

This chain uses TRBV3-1 (or the pseudogene TRBV3-2) with TRBJ2-4; 7 nucleotides align to TRBD2. The CDR3 has 13 residues. Per germline, CDR1 LGHDT and CDR2 YNNKEL (reference sequence). V dropped 2 bases and J dropped 16; count of bases not matched to a gene: 11. CDR3: CASSQTSGTTVYF. The DNA of the CDR3 is TGTGCCAGCAGCCAAACCTCCGGGACTACAGTATACTTC.

The V and J genes are TRBV30 and TRBJ1-1, with D hard to call. CDR3 size: 13 residues. The V gene lost 5 bases and the J gene lost 0 bases, with 10 bases spanning the gap. The germline V gene encodes CDR1 GTSNPN and CDR2 SVGIG (reference sequence). The CDR3 protein is CAWAAGMNTEAFF. CDR3 coding DNA: TGTGCCTGGGCGGCGGGTATGAACACTGAAGCTTTCTTT.

This chain uses TRBV6-2 or TRBV6-3 with TRBJ1-5, with D tentatively TRBD1 (5 bases). CDR1 and CDR2 (germline): MNHEY, SVGEGT. CDR3 size: 18 residues. The V gene lost 0 bases and the J gene lost 0 bases, with 15 bases spanning the gap. The CDR3 protein is CASSYSMRAGVSNQPQHF. Written as DNA, the CDR3 is TGTGCCAGCAGTTACTCGATGCGGGCGGGGGTTAGCAATCAGCCCCAGCATTTT.

This clone was picked up one time. CDR3 residues: CASSLTRGIEKLFF. CDR3 bases: TGTGCCAGCAGTTTGACACGGGGAATTGAAAAACTGTTTTTT. This sequence joins TRBV28 and TRBJ1-4; D is unclear. Germline V gene lookup returns CDR1 MDHEN and CDR2 SYDVKM. The CDR3 is made up of 14 amino acids. Trimming shortened V by 3 bases and J by 7 bases, and 12 bases separated the two germline ends.

CDR3 bases: TGCGCCAGCAGCGTAAACAGGGGTAGCGAGACCCAGTACTTC. This encodes CASSVNRGSETQYF. This chain uses TRBV10-2 with TRBJ2-5; 7 nucleotides match TRBD1. The V gene end was trimmed by 6 bases and the J gene end by 5 bases; junction bases not matched to a gene: 9. Germline-derived CDR1 and CDR2 are WSHSY and SAAADI. CDR3 size: 14 residues.

The chain uses TRBV29-1 and TRBJ2-5; D unresolved. The germline gives CDR1 SQVTM, CDR2 ANQGSEA. The CDR3 consists of 10 residues. V was pared by 7 bases and J by 5 bases, with 8 bases between. This CDR3 reads CSATWETQYF. DNA of the CDR3: TGCAGCGCCACTTGGGAGACCCAGTACTTC.

The rearrangement links TRBV6-2 or TRBV6-3 to TRBJ1-1; TRBD1 aligns across 7 bases. The CDR3 spans 14 residues. With 4 bases clipped from V and 2 bases from J, the junction kept 4 bases outside the gene matches. Germline values: CDR1 MNHEY, CDR2 SVGEGT. The CDR3 loop reads CASSSRTGNTEAFF. The CDR3, as DNA: TGTGCCAGCAGTTCCCGGACAGGAAACACTGAAGCTTTCTTT.

The rearrangement joins TRBV11-2 to TRBJ2-5; 8 bases are shared with TRBD1. Trimming at V came to 0 bases and at J to 5 bases, leaving 8 bases not matched to a gene. The CDR3 consists of 16 residues. In germline, CDR1 is SGHAT, CDR2 FQNNGV. The CDR3 here is CASSLDQGARGETQYF. CDR3 DNA: TGTGCCAGCAGCTTAGACCAGGGGGCAAGGGGGGAGACCCAGTACTTC.

This chain connects TRBV28 to TRBJ1-5; the D gene is possibly TRBD1 (5 bases). The V gene's germline CDR1 is MDHEN and CDR2 SYDVKM. V lost 1 base to trimming and J lost 2 bases, with 9 bases between them. The CDR3 length is 15 residues. The CDR3 sequence: CASSLSGLGNQPQHF. CDR3 nucleotides: TGTGCCAGCAGTTTATCGGGACTGGGCAATCAGCCCCAGCATTTT.

The V call is TRBV5-1, the J call TRBJ1-1; D is uncertain. Germline CDR1 reads SGHRS; CDR2 reads YFSETQ. The CDR3 sequence is 15 residues long. Deletions cut 1 base from V and 6 bases from J, with 16 bases between. CDR3 nucleotides: TGCGCCAGCAGCTTGAAAACCCCAGGAACTGCTGAAGCTTTCTTT. Its translation is CASSLKTPGTAEAFF. Full variable domain (outside the CDR3, taken from reference TRBV5-1 and TRBJ1-1): KAGVTQTPRYLIKTRGQQVTLSCSPISGHRSVSWYQQTPGQGLQFLFEYFSETQRNKGNFPGRFSGRQFSNSRSEMNVSTLELGDSALYLCASSLKTPGTAEAFFGQGTRLTVV.

This clone was seen a single time. The chain combines TRBV10-3 with TRBJ2-3, with 10 bases lining up with TRBD2. The CDR3 has 17 residues. Per germline, CDR1 ENHRY and CDR2 SYGVKD. With 4 bases clipped from V and 5 bases from J, the junction kept 12 bases outside the gene matches. The CDR3 nucleotides read TGTGCCATCAGTGTGAGAGCGGGAGGGCCCGTCATAGATACGCAGTATTTT. Translating gives CAISVRAGGPVIDTQYF.

The chain recombines TRBV7-9 with TRBJ1-3; D is uncertain. The CDR3 runs 14 residues. Germline V lookup: CDR1 SEHNR, CDR2 FQNEAQ (reference sequence). Trimming left V 5 bases short and J 3 bases short, with 11 bases between. The CDR3 nucleotides are TGTGCCAGCAGCCTGGTTGACATTGGAAACACCATATATTTT. Translating it yields CASSLVDIGNTIYF.